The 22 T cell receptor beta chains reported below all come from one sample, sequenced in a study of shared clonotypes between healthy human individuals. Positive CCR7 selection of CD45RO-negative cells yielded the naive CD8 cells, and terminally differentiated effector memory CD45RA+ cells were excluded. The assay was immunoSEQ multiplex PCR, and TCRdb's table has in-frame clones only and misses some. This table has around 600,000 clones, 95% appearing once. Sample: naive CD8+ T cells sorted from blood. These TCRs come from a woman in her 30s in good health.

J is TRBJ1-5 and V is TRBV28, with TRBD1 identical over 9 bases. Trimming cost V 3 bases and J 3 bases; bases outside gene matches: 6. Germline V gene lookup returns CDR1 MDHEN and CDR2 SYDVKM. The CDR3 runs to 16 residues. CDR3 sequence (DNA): TGTGCCAGCAGTTTCGGGACAGGGCGAATCAATCAGCCCCAGCATTTT. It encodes CASSFGTGRINQPQHF.

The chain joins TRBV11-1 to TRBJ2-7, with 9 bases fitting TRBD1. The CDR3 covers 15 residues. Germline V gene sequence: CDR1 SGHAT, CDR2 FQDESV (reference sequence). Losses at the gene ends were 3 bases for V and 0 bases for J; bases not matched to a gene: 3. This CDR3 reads CASSFGTGISYEQYF. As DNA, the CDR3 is TGTGCCAGCAGCTTTGGGACAGGGATCTCCTACGAGCAGTACTTC.

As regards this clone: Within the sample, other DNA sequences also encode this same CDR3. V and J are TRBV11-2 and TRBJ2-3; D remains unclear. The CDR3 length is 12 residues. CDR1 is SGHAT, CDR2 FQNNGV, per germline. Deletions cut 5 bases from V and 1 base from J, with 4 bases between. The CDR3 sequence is CASSQGTDTQYF. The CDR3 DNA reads TGTGCCAGCAGCCAGGGCACAGATACGCAGTATTTT.

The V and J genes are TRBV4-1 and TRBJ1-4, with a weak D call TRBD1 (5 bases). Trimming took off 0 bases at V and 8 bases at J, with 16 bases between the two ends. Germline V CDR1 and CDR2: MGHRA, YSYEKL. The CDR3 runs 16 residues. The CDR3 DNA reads TGCGCCAGCAGCCAAGAGGATTGGGCAGGGAACGAAAAACTGTTTTTT. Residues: CASSQEDWAGNEKLFF.

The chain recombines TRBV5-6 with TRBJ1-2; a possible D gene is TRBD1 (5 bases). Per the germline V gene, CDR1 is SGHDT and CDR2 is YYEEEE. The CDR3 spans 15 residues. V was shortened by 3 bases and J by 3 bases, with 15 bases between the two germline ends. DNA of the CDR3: TGTGCCAGCAGCTCCCCCAGGGAAAGCGACTATGGCTACACCTTC. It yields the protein CASSSPRESDYGYTF.

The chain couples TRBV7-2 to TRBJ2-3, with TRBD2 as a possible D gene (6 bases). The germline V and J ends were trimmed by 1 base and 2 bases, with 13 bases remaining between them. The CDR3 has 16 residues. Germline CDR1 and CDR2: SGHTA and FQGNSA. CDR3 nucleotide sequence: TGTGCCAGCAGCTTAGTACCGCGGGATACCACAGATACGCAGTATTTT. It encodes CASSLVPRDTTDTQYF.

The CDR3 sequence is CASGSGGLYEQYF. The CDR3 DNA reads as TGTGCCAGCGGCTCGGGCGGACTCTACGAGCAGTACTTC. The genes are TRBV6-5 and TRBJ2-7; a possible D gene is TRBD2 (5 bases). The CDR3 runs 13 residues. The germline V gene has CDR1 MNHEY and CDR2 SVGAGI. Trimming removed 8 bases at V and 3 bases at J, with 14 bases between.

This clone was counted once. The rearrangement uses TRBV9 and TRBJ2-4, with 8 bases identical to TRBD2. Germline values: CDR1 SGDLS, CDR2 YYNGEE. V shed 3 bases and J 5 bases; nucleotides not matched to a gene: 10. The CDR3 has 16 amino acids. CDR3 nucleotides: TGTGCCAGCAGCGCCCAGTGGACGGGAGGGCAAAACATTCAGTACTTC. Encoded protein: CASSAQWTGGQNIQYF.

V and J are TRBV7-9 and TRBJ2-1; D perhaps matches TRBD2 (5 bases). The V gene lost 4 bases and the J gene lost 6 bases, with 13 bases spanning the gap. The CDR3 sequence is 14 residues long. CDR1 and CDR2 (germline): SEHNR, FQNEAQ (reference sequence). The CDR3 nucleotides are TGTGCCAGCAGCTCCGGGGTTACGCCCAATGAGCAGTTCTTC. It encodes CASSSGVTPNEQFF.

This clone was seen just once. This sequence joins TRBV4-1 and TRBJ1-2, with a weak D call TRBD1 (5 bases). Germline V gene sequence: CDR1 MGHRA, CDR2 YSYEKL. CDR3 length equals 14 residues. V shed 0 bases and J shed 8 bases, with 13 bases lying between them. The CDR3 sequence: CASSQDKGPSGYTF. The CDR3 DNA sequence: TGCGCCAGCAGCCAAGATAAGGGGCCGTCGGGCTACACCTTC.

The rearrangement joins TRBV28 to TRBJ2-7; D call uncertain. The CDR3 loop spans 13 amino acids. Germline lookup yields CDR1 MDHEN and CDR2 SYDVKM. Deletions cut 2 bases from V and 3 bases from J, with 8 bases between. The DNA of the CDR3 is TGTGCCAGCAGTTTACAACCCTTCTACGAGCAGTACTTC. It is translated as CASSLQPFYEQYF.

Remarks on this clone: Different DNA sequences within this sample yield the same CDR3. The CDR3 nucleotides are TGTGCCAGTAGTTGGGACAGCTCCTACGAGCAGTACTTC. Its protein is CASSWDSSYEQYF. The J gene is TRBJ2-7, the V gene TRBV19, with 7 bases aligning to TRBD1. The CDR3 loop spans 13 amino acids. Unmatched junction bases numbered 1, after V lost 5 bases and J lost 0 bases. CDR1 and CDR2 from the germline V gene are LNHDA and SQIVND (reference sequence).

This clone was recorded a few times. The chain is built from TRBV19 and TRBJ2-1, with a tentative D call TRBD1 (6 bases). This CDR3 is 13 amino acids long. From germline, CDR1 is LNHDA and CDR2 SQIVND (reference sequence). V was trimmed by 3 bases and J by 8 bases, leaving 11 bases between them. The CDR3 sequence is CASSIWGPDEQFF. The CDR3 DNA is TGTGCCAGTAGTATCTGGGGGCCGGATGAGCAGTTCTTC.

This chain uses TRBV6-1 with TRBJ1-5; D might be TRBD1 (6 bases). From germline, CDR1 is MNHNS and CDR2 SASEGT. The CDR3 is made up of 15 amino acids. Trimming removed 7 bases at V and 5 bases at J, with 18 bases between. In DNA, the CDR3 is TGTGCCAGCACTATCCGGGGGGGCGGGTATCAGCCCCAGCATTTT. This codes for CASTIRGGGYQPQHF.

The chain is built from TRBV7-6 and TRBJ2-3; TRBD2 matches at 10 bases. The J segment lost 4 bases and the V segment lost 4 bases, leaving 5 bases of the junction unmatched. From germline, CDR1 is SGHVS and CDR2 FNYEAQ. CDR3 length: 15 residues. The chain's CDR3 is CASSSLAGVADTQYF. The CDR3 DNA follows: TGTGCCAGCAGCTCGCTAGCGGGAGTGGCAGATACGCAGTATTTT.

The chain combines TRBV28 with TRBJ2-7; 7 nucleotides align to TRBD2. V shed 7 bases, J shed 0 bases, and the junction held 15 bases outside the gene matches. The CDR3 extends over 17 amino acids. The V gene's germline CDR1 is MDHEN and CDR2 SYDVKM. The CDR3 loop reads CASNTPLVTSVSYEQYF. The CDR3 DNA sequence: TGTGCCAGCAACACCCCCTTGGTAACTAGCGTCTCCTACGAGCAGTACTTC.

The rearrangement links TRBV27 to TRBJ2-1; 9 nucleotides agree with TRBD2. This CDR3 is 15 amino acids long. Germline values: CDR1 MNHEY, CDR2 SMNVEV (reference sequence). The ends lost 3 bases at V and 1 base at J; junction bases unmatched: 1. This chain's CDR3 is CASSFLAGSYNEQFF. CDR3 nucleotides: TGTGCCAGCAGTTTCCTAGCGGGATCCTACAATGAGCAGTTCTTC.

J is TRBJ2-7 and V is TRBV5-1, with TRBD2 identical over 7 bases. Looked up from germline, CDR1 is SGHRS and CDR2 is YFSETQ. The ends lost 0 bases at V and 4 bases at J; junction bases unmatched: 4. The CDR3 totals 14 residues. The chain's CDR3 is CASSLVSGGYEQYF. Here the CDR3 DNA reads TGCGCCAGCAGCTTGGTATCCGGGGGGTACGAGCAGTACTTC.

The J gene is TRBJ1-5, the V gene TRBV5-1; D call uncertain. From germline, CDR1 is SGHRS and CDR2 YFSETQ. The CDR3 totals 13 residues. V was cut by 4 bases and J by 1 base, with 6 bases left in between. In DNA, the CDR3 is TGCGCCAGCAGCGAGGAGAGCAATCAGCCCCAGCATTTT. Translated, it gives CASSEESNQPQHF.

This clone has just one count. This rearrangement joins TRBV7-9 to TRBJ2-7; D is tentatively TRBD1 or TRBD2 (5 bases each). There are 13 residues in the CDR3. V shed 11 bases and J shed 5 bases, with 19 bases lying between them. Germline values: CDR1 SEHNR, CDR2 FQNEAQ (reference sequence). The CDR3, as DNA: TGTGCCTTTCGATTTGAGGGGACGGACGAGCAGTACTTC. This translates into CAFRFEGTDEQYF.

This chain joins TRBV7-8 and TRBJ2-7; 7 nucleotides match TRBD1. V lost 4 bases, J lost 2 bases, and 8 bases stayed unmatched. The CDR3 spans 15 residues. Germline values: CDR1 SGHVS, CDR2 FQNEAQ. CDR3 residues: CASSSMTGTTYEQYF. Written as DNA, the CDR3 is TGTGCCAGCAGCTCTATGACAGGGACCACCTACGAGCAGTACTTC.

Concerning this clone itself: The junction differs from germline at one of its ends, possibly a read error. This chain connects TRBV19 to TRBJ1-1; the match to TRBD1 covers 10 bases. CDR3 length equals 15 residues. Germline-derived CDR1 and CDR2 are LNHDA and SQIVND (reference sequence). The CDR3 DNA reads TGTGCCAGCAGTACCGGGACAGGGGTGAACACTGAAGCTTTCTTT. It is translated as CASSTGTGVNTEAFF.